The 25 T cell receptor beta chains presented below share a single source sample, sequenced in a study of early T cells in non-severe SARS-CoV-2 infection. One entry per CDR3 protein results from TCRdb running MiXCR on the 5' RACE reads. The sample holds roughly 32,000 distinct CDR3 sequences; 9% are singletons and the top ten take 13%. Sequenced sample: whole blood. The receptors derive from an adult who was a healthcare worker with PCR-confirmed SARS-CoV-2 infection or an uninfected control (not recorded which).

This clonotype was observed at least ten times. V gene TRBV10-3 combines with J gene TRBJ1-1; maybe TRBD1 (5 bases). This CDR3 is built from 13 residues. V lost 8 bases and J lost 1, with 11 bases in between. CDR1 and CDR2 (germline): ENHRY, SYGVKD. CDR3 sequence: CAIARDENTEAFF. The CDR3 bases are TGTGCCATCGCCCGGGACGAGAACACTGAAGCTTTCTTT.

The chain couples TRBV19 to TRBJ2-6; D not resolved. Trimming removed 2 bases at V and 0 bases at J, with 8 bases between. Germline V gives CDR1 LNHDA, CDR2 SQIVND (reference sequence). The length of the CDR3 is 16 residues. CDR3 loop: CASSINRNSGANVLTF. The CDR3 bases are TGTGCCAGTAGTATAAACAGAAACTCTGGGGCCAACGTCCTGACTTTC.

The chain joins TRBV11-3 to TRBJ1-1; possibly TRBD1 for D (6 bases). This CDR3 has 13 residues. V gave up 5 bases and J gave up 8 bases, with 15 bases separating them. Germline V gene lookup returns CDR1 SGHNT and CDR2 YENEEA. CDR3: CASSPREGGEAFF. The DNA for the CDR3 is TGTGCCAGCAGCCCTCGGGAGGGGGGGGAAGCTTTCTTT.

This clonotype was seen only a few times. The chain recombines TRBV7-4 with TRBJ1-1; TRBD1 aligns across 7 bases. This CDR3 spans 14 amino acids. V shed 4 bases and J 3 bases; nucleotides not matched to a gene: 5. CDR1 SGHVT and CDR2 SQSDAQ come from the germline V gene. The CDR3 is CASSSTGLDTEAFF. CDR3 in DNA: TGTGCCAGCAGCTCGACAGGGTTGGACACTGAAGCTTTCTTT.

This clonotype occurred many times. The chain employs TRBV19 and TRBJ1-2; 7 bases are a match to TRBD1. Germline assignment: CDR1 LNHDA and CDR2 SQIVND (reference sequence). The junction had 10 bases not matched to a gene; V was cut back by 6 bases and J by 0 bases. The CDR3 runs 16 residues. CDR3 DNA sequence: TGTGCCAGTAGAACCGGGACAGCCTTAGCTAACTATGGCTACACCTTC. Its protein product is CASRTGTALANYGYTF.

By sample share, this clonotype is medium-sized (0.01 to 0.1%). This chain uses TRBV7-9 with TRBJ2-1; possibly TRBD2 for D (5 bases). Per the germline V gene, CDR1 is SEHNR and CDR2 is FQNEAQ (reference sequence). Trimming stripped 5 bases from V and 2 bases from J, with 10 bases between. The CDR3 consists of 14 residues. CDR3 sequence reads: CASSVGSAYNEQFF. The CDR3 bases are TGTGCCAGCAGCGTTGGTAGCGCCTACAATGAGCAGTTCTTC.

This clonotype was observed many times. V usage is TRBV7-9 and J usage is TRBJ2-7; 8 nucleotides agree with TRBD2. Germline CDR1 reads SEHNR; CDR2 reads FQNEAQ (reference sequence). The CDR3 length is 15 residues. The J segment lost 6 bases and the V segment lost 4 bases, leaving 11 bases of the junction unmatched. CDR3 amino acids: CASSSFSGGPPEQYF. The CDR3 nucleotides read TGTGCCAGCAGCTCCTTTTCGGGGGGGCCACCCGAGCAGTACTTC. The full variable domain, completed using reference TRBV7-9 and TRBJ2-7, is DTGVSQNPRHKITKRGQNVTFRCDPISEHNRLYWYRQTLGQGPEFLTYFQNEAQLEKSRLLSDRFSAERPKGSFSTLEIQRTEQGDSAMYLCASSSFSGGPPEQYFGPGTRLTVT.

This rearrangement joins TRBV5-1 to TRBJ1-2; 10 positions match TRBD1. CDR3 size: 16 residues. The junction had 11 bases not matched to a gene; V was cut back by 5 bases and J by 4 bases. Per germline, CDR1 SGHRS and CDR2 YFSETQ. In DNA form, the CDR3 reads TGCGCCAGCAGACAGACAGGGGGCACTACCCTCTATGGCTACACCTTC. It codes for CASRQTGGTTLYGYTF.

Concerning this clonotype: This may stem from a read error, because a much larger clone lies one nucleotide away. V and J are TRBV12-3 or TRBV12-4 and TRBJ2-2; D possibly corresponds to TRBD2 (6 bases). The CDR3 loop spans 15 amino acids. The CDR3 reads CASRSGTHNTGELVF. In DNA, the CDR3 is TGTGCCAGCAGATCCGGGACTCATAACACCGGGGAGCTGGTTTTT.

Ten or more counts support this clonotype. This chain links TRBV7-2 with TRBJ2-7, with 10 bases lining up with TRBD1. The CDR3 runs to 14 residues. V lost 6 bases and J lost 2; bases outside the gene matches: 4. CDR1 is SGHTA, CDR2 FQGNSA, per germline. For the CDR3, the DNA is TGTGCCAGCAGTTCCGGGACAGGGGCCTACGAGCAGTACTTC. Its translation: CASSSGTGAYEQYF.

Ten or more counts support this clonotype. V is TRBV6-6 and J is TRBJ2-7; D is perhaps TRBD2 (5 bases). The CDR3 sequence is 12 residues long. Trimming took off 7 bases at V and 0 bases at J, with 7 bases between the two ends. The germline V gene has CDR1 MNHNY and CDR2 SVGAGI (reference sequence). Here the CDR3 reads CASNRGSYEQYF. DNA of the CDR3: TGTGCCAGCAACCGGGGCTCCTACGAGCAGTACTTC.

In nucleotides, the CDR3 is TGTGCCAGCAGTCCCCAGGGGGAGCGAGCTAACTATGGCTACACCTTC. The encoded protein is CASSPQGERANYGYTF. The V and J genes are TRBV12-3 or TRBV12-4 and TRBJ1-2; 7 positions match TRBD1. V dropped 5 bases and J dropped 0; count of bases not matched to a gene: 9. The CDR3 loop spans 16 amino acids.

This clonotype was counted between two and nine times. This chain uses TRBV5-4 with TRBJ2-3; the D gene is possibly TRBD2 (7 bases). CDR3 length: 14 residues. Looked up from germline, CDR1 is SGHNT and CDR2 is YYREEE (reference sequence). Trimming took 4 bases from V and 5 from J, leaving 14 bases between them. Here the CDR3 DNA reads TGTGCCAGCAGCCGGCAAGGGGGGGAAGATACGCAGTATTTT. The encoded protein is CASSRQGGEDTQYF.

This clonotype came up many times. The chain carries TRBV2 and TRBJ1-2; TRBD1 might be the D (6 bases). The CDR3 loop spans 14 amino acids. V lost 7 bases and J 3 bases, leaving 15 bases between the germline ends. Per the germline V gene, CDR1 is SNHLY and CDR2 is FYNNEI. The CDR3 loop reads CASNHIRGDYGYTF. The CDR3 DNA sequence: TGTGCCAGCAATCATATCAGGGGTGACTATGGCTACACCTTC.

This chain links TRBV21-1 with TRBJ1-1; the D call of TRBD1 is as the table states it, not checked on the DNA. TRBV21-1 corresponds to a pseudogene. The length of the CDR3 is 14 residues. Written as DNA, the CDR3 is TGTGCCAGCAGCCAACCAGGGGGGAACACTGAAGCTTTCTTT. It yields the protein CASSQPGGNTEAFF.

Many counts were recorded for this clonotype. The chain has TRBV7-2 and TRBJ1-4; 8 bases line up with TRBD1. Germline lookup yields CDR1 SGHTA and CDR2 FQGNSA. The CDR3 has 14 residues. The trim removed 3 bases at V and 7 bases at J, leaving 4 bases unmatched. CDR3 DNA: TGTGCCAGCAGCTTCGACAGGGGCCTTGAAAAACTGTTTTTT. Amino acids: CASSFDRGLEKLFF.

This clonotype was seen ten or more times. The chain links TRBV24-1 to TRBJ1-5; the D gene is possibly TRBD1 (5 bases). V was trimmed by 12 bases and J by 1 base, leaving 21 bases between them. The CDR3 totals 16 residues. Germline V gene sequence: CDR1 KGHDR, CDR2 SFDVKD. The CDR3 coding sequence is TGTGCCCCCCCACCCTCAGGGACCGACAGCAATCAGCCCCAGCATTTT. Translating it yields CAPPPSGTDSNQPQHF.

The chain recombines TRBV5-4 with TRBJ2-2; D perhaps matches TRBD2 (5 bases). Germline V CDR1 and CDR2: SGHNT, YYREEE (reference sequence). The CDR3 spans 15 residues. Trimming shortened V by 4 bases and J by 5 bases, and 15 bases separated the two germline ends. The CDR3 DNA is TGTGCCAGCAGCATTGGAACGACGGGGACCGGGGAGCTGTTTTTT. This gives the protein CASSIGTTGTGELFF.

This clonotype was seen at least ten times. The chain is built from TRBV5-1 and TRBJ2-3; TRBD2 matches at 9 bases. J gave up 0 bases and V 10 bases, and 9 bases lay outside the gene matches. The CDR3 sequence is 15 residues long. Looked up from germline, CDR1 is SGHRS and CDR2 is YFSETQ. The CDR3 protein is CACSSSGGSTDTQYF. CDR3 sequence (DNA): TGCGCCTGCTCCTCGAGCGGGGGGAGCACAGATACGCAGTATTTT.

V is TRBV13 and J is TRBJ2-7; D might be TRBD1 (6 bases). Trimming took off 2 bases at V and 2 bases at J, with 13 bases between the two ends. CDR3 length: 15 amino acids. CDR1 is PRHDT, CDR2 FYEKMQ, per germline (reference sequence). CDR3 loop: CASSLSWQGPYEQYF. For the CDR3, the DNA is TGTGCCAGCAGCTTATCTTGGCAGGGGCCCTACGAGCAGTACTTC.

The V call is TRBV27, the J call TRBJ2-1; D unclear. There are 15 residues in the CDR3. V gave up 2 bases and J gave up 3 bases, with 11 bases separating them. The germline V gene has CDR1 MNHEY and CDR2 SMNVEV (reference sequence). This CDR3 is CASSLTPYGYNEQFF. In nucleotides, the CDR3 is TGTGCCAGCAGTTTAACGCCTTACGGCTACAATGAGCAGTTCTTC.

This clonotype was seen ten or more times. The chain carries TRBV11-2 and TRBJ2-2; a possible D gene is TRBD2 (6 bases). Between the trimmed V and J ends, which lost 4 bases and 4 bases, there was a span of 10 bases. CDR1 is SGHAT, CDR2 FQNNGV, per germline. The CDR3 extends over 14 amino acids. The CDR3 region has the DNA TGTGCCAGCAGCTCGACAGCGGGCACCGGGGAGCTGTTTTTT. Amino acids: CASSSTAGTGELFF.

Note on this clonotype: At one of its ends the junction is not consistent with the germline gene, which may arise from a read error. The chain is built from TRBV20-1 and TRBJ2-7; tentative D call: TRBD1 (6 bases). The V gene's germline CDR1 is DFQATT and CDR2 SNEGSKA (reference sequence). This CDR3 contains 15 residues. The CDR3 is CSARPIIAGAYDQYF. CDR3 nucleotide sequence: TGCAGTGCTAGACCCATCATCGCAGGGGCCTACGATCAGTACTTC.

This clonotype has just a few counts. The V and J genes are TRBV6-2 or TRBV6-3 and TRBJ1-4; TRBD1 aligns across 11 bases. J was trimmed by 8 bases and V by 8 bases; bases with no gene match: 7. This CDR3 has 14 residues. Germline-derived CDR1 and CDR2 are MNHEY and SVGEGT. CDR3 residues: CASYWTGGEEKLFF. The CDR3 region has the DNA TGTGCCAGCTATTGGACAGGGGGCGAGGAAAAACTGTTTTTT.

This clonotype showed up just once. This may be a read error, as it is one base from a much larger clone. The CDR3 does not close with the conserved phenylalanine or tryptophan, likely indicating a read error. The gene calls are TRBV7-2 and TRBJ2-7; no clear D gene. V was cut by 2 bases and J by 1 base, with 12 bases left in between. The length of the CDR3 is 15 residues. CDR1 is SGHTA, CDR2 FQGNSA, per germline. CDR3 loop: CASSLSHQASYEQYS. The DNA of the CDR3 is TGTGCCAGCAGCTTATCCCACCAGGCATCCTACGAGCAGTACTCC.